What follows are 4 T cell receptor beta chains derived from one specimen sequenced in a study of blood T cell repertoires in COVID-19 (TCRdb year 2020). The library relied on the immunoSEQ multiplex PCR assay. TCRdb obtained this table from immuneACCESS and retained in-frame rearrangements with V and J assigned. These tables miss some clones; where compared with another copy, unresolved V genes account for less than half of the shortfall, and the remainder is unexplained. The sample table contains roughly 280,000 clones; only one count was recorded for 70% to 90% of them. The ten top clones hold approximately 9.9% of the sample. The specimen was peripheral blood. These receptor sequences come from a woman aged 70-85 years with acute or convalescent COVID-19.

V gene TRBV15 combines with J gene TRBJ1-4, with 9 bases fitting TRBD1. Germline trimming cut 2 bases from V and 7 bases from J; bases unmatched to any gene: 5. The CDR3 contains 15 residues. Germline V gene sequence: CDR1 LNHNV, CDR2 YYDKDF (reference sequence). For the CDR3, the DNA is TGTGCCACCAGCAGAAGGACAGGGGCCCCTGAAAAACTGTTTTTT. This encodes CATSRRTGAPEKLFF.

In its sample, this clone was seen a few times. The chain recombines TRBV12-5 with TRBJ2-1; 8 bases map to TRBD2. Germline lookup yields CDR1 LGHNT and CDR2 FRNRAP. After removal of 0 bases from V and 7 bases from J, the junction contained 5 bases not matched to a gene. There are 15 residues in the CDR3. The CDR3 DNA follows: TGTGCTAGTGGTTTGGTCGGGGGGGGCGTGAATGAGCAGTTCTTC. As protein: CASGLVGGGVNEQFF.

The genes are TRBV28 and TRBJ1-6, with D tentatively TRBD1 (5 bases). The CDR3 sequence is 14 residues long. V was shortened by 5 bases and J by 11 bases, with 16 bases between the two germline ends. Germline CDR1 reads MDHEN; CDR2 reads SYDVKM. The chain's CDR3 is CASSRDRWITPLHF. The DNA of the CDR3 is TGTGCCAGCAGTCGCGACAGATGGATTACACCCCTCCACTTT. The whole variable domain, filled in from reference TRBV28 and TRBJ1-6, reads DVKVTQSSRYLVKRTGEKVFLECVQDMDHENMFWYRQDPGLGLRLIYFSYDVKMKEKGDIPEGYSVSREKKERFSLILESASTNQTSMYLCASSRDRWITPLHFGNGTRLTVT.

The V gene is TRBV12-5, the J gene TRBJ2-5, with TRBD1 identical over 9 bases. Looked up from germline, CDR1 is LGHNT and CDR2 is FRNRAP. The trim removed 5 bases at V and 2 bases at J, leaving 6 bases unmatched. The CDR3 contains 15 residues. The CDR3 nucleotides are TGTGCTAGTGGTGGAGGGACAGGGTCTCAAGAGACCCAGTACTTC. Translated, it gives CASGGGTGSQETQYF.